What follows are 29 T cell receptor beta chains derived from one specimen sequenced in a study of T cell responses to AZD1222 COVID-19 vaccine. The data were produced by immunoSEQ multiplex PCR, yet TCRdb's version contains in-frame clones alone and is incomplete. The sample records about 79,000 clones, approximately 83% being singletons. The sample in question was peripheral blood, obtained 28 days after the second AZD1222 dose. All receptors come from an adult who received the AZD1222 COVID-19 vaccine.

The chain has TRBV4-3 and TRBJ1-2; D might be TRBD1 (5 bases). V lost 0 bases to trimming and J lost 0 bases, with 8 bases between them. Germline V gene data show CDR1 as LGHNA and CDR2 as YSLEER. CDR3 size: 15 residues. The CDR3 sequence: CASSQDQGPNYGYTF. As DNA, the CDR3 is TGCGCCAGCAGCCAAGATCAGGGTCCTAACTATGGCTACACCTTC.

The gene calls are TRBV5-4 and TRBJ2-7, with TRBD2 matching over 8 bases. The V segment lost 4 bases and the J segment 3 bases; nucleotides outside the gene matches: 9. CDR3 length equals 15 residues. The germline gives CDR1 SGHNT, CDR2 YYREEE (reference sequence). This chain's CDR3 is CASSNPGLDVYEQYF. The CDR3 bases are TGTGCCAGCAGCAACCCGGGACTAGATGTCTACGAGCAGTACTTC.

Remarks on this clone: In this CDR3 the conserved last residue, phenylalanine or tryptophan, is missing, so a read error is likely. The DNA is left out, because the CDR3 cannot be placed on it with certainty; the CDR3 is given as TCRdb lists it. This chain joins TRBV20-1 and TRBJ1-2. CDR1 is DFQATT, CDR2 SNEGSKA, per germline (reference sequence). The CDR3 is 10 residues long, ends included. The CDR3 region is CSARDLLGEL.

The chain is built from TRBV19 and TRBJ2-1; the D gene is possibly TRBD1 (6 bases). The CDR3 is 12 amino acids. Deletions cut 3 bases from V and 13 bases from J, with 13 bases between. The germline gives CDR1 LNHDA, CDR2 SQIVND (reference sequence). The CDR3 region is CASSIRTGPQFF. The CDR3 region has the DNA TGTGCCAGTAGTATTAGAACAGGGCCTCAGTTCTTC.

This rearrangement joins TRBV7-9 to TRBJ1-1; D is ambiguous. CDR3 size: 14 residues. CDR1 and CDR2 (germline): SEHNR, FQNEAQ (reference sequence). V was shortened by 3 bases and J by 1 base, with 9 bases between the two germline ends. The CDR3 coding sequence is TGTGCCAGCAGCTTGGACCCGGGGAACACTGAAGCTTTCTTT. This gives the protein CASSLDPGNTEAFF.

The gene calls are TRBV4-2 and TRBJ1-5; D remains unclear. V dropped 1 base and J dropped 2 bases, with 9 bases sitting between them. The germline gives CDR1 LGHNA, CDR2 YNFKEQ. The CDR3 is made up of 15 amino acids. The CDR3 DNA reads as TGTGCCAGCAGCCAAGCCCCGGATGGCAATCAGCCCCAGCATTTT. Residues: CASSQAPDGNQPQHF.

The chain couples TRBV10-3 to TRBJ2-4; D gene ambiguous. From germline, CDR1 is ENHRY and CDR2 SYGVKD. Trimming removed 3 bases from V and 0 bases from J, with 9 bases in between. The CDR3 length is 15 residues. Here the CDR3 DNA reads TGTGCCATCAGTGACCCCACACTAGCCAAAAACATTCAGTACTTC. It codes for CAISDPTLAKNIQYF.

The chain joins TRBV7-2 to TRBJ1-3; D unclear. This CDR3 has 16 amino acids. Trimming pared 3 bases from V and 0 bases from J, leaving 12 bases between. CDR1 and CDR2 (germline): SGHTA, FQGNSA. CDR3 residues: CASSFGVVSSGNTIYF. The CDR3 nucleotides read TGTGCCAGCAGCTTTGGGGTCGTGAGCTCTGGAAACACCATATATTTT.

The chain joins TRBV19 to TRBJ1-5, with 8 bases matching TRBD1. The CDR3 totals 15 residues. The ends lost 6 bases at V and 4 bases at J; junction bases unmatched: 8. Per the germline V gene, CDR1 is LNHDA and CDR2 is SQIVND (reference sequence). CDR3 region: CASSGTGGGNQPQHF. For the CDR3, the DNA is TGTGCCAGTAGCGGAACAGGGGGAGGGAATCAGCCCCAGCATTTT. The full variable domain, rest sourced from reference TRBV19 and TRBJ1-5, is DGGITQSPKYLFRKEGQNVTLSCEQNLNHDAMYWYRQDPGQGLRLIYYSQIVNDFQKGDIAEGYSVSREKKESFPLTVTSAQKNPTAFYLCASSGTGGGNQPQHFGDGTRLSIL.

V usage is TRBV3-1 (or the pseudogene TRBV3-2) and J usage is TRBJ2-4, with D tentatively TRBD1 (7 bases). CDR3 size: 17 residues. Per germline, CDR1 LGHDT and CDR2 YNNKEL (reference sequence). V was clipped by 0 bases and J by 2 bases, with 14 bases between them. The CDR3 protein is CASSQEVTGRSKNIQYF. The CDR3 bases are TGTGCCAGCAGCCAAGAAGTGACAGGGAGGTCCAAAAACATTCAGTACTTC.

The chain uses TRBV5-8 and TRBJ1-2; TRBD1 might be the D (5 bases). The CDR3 runs to 15 residues. Trimming removed 0 bases from V and 7 bases from J, with 16 bases in between. Germline-derived CDR1 and CDR2 are SGHTS and YDEGEE. CDR3 nucleotides: TGTGCCAGCAGCTTGGCCCCCGCGGAGGGACTTGGCTACACCTTC. This codes for CASSLAPAEGLGYTF.

This clone has only one observation. The chain carries TRBV6-2 or TRBV6-3 and TRBJ1-5, with D maybe TRBD1 (5 bases). CDR1 is MNHEY and CDR2 is SVGEGT in the germline V gene. The V end lost 2 bases, the J end lost 4 bases, and 12 bases lay between the germline ends. The CDR3 has 15 amino acids. CDR3 in amino acids: CASSYRGSDNQPQHF. Written as DNA, the CDR3 is TGTGCCAGCAGTTACCGGGGCTCCGATAATCAGCCCCAGCATTTT.

This clone was found a few times. The chain recombines TRBV5-4 with TRBJ1-4; D unresolved. CDR3 length: 14 amino acids. Germline V gene lookup returns CDR1 SGHNT and CDR2 YYREEE (reference sequence). Trimming left V 2 bases short and J 7 bases short, with 12 bases between. CDR3 residues: CASSLSLRSEKLFF. The CDR3 DNA is TGTGCCAGCAGCTTATCACTAAGAAGTGAAAAACTGTTTTTT.

V usage is TRBV11-2 and J usage is TRBJ2-7; 7 nucleotides align to TRBD1. The CDR3 length is 13 residues. Germline V gives CDR1 SGHAT, CDR2 FQNNGV. V gave up 4 bases and J gave up 5 bases; unmatched junction bases: 5. DNA for the CDR3: TGTGCCAGCAGCTACTACAGGGGTAACGAGCAGTACTTC. This gives the protein CASSYYRGNEQYF.

The CDR3 coding sequence is TGTGCCATCAGTCAAGGGGAAGGAGAGACCCAGTACTTC. Translated, it gives CAISQGEGETQYF. The V call is TRBV10-3, the J call TRBJ2-5, with D maybe TRBD1 (5 bases). Germline CDR1 ENHRY, CDR2 SYGVKD. The V and J ends lost 5 bases and 4 bases respectively, with 11 bases between them. The CDR3 consists of 13 residues.

The rearrangement links TRBV28 to TRBJ1-2, with 10 nucleotides matching TRBD1. The CDR3 extends over 13 amino acids. With V trimmed by 8 bases and J by 7 bases, 7 bases remained unmatched. CDR1 is MDHEN, CDR2 SYDVKM, per germline. The CDR3 region is CASARQGAGGYTF. CDR3 in DNA: TGTGCCAGCGCCAGACAGGGGGCCGGTGGCTACACCTTC.

The V and J genes are TRBV7-9 and TRBJ1-3; tentatively, D is TRBD1 (5 bases). CDR1 and CDR2 from the germline V gene are SEHNR and FQNEAQ (reference sequence). The CDR3 totals 15 residues. V shed 7 bases and J shed 0 bases, with 13 bases lying between them. CDR3 in DNA: TGTGCCAGCATGGGGGACGCACCCTCTGGAAACACCATATATTTT. Encoded protein: CASMGDAPSGNTIYF.

The J gene is TRBJ2-7, the V gene TRBV10-3, with TRBD2 matching 14 bases. Germline CDR1 ENHRY, CDR2 SYGVKD. V trimming: 4 bases; J trimming: 2 bases; junction bases outside the gene matches: 10. This CDR3 contains 18 residues. CDR3 region: CAISASPGLAGEPYEQYF. CDR3 nucleotide sequence: TGTGCCATCAGTGCCAGCCCGGGACTAGCGGGGGAACCCTACGAGCAGTACTTC.

The V and J genes are TRBV6-5 and TRBJ1-4; D not resolved. This CDR3 has 13 residues. Trimming left V 6 bases short and J 0 bases short, with 5 bases between. Germline CDR1 reads MNHEY; CDR2 reads SVGAGI. CDR3 DNA: TGTGCCAGCAGGACAACAACTAATGAAAAACTGTTTTTT. This encodes CASRTTTNEKLFF.

This chain joins TRBV5-5 and TRBJ1-5, with D unresolved. The V end lost 0 bases, the J end lost 0 bases, and 4 bases lay between the germline ends. CDR3 size: 14 residues. The germline V gene has CDR1 SGHKS and CDR2 YYEKEE (reference sequence). The CDR3 reads CASSLADSNQPQHF. In DNA, the CDR3 is TGTGCCAGCAGCTTGGCGGATAGCAATCAGCCCCAGCATTTT. Supplemented by reference TRBV5-5 and TRBJ1-5, the full variable domain reads DAGVTQSPTHLIKTRGQQVTLRCSPISGHKSVSWYQQVLGQGPQFIFQYYEKEERGRGNFPDRFSARQFPNYSSELNVNALLLGDSALYLCASSLADSNQPQHFGDGTRLSIL.

V usage is TRBV27 and J usage is TRBJ1-5, with D possibly matching TRBD1 (6 bases). CDR3 length equals 13 residues. The germline gives CDR1 MNHEY, CDR2 SMNVEV (reference sequence). V dropped 4 bases and J dropped 5 bases, with 9 bases sitting between them. The CDR3 spells CASSYRADQPQHF. CDR3 coding DNA: TGTGCCAGCAGTTACAGGGCTGATCAGCCCCAGCATTTT.

V and J are TRBV5-1 and TRBJ1-5; a possible D gene is TRBD1 (6 bases). Trimming took off 0 bases at V and 6 bases at J, with 13 bases between the two ends. The CDR3 has 15 residues. Germline V gene data show CDR1 as SGHRS and CDR2 as YFSETQ. DNA for the CDR3: TGCGCCAGCAGCTTGGTATCAGGGGACGGTCAGCCCCAGCATTTT. Its translation: CASSLVSGDGQPQHF. The whole variable domain, filled in from reference TRBV5-1 and TRBJ1-5, reads KAGVTQTPRYLIKTRGQQVTLSCSPISGHRSVSWYQQTPGQGLQFLFEYFSETQRNKGNFPGRFSGRQFSNSRSEMNVSTLELGDSALYLCASSLVSGDGQPQHFGDGTRLSIL.

Of note for this clone: Compared with germline, one end of the junction differs, possibly owing to a read error. The CDR3 sequence is CASSEDPYSGWTYEQYF. The CDR3 DNA is TGTGCCAGCAGCGAAGACCCGTATAGCGGCTGGACCTACGAGCAGTACTTC. This chain connects TRBV6-1 to TRBJ2-7, with D tentatively TRBD2 (6 bases). This CDR3 spans 17 amino acids. Looked up from germline, CDR1 is MNHNS and CDR2 is SASEGT.

The rearrangement joins TRBV5-6 to TRBJ1-1; 9 bases agree with TRBD1. The CDR3 runs 16 residues. Germline assignment: CDR1 SGHDT and CDR2 YYEEEE. Trimming cost V 6 bases and J 4 bases; bases outside gene matches: 13. In DNA form, the CDR3 reads TGTGCCAGCACCCTCCGGGACAGGGTACGTAGCACTGAAGCTTTCTTT. Translated: CASTLRDRVRSTEAFF.

This clone was detected a few times. The chain links TRBV5-1 to TRBJ1-4; D gene uncertain. The V and J ends lost 2 bases and 0 bases respectively, with 8 bases between them. The CDR3 loop spans 15 amino acids. From germline, CDR1 is SGHRS and CDR2 YFSETQ. In nucleotides, the CDR3 is TGCGCCAGCAGCTTCAACCCCGCAACTAATGAAAAACTGTTTTTT. Amino acids: CASSFNPATNEKLFF.

The chain uses TRBV29-1 and TRBJ2-2, with 7 bases identical to TRBD1. V lost 8 bases, J lost 7 bases, and 7 bases stayed unmatched. Germline CDR1 reads SQVTM; CDR2 reads ANQGSEA. The CDR3 contains 12 residues. The CDR3 spells CSLSTGVGELFF. The CDR3 DNA sequence: TGCAGCCTTTCCACAGGGGTCGGGGAGCTGTTTTTT.

The DNA of the CDR3 is TGCGCCAGCAGCCAAGAAAGTGAAGGGCGAACTGAAGCTTTCTTT. Amino acid sequence: CASSQESEGRTEAFF. This chain links TRBV4-3 with TRBJ1-1; unclear D gene. The V gene's germline CDR1 is LGHNA and CDR2 YSLEER. The V end lost 0 bases, the J end lost 5 bases, and 13 bases lay between the germline ends. This CDR3 comprises 15 residues.

The rearrangement uses TRBV7-2 and TRBJ1-3, with D hard to call. Germline V gene lookup returns CDR1 SGHTA and CDR2 FQGNSA. V shed 3 bases and J shed 5 bases, with 8 bases lying between them. The CDR3 is 13 amino acids. The CDR3 region has the DNA TGTGCCAGCAGCTTCAACTCAAGAAACACCATATATTTT. This gives the protein CASSFNSRNTIYF.

The V call is TRBV30, the J call TRBJ2-7, with TRBD2 identical over 9 bases. Per germline, CDR1 GTSNPN and CDR2 SVGIG (reference sequence). The CDR3 sequence is 14 residues long. V lost 4 bases, J lost 3 bases, and 7 bases stayed unmatched. DNA for the CDR3: TGTGCCTGGAAGGGCGGGAGGGCCTACTACGAGCAGTACTTC. As protein: CAWKGGRAYYEQYF.